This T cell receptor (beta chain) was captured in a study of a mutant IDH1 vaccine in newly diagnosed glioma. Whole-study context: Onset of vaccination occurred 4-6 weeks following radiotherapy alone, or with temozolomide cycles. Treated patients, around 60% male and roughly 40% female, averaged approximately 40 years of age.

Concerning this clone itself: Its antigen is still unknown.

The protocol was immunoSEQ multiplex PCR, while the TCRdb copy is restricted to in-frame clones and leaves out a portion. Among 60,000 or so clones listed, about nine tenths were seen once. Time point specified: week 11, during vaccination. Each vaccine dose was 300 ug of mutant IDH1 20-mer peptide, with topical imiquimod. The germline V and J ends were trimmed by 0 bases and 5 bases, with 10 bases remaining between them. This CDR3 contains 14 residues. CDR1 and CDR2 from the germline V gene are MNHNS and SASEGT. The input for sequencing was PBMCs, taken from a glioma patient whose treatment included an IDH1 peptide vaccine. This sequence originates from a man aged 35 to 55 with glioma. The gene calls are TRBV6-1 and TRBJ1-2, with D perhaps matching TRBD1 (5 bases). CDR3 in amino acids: CASSEAWGGYGYTF. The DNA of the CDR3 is TGTGCCAGCAGTGAAGCGTGGGGGGGTTATGGCTACACCTTC.